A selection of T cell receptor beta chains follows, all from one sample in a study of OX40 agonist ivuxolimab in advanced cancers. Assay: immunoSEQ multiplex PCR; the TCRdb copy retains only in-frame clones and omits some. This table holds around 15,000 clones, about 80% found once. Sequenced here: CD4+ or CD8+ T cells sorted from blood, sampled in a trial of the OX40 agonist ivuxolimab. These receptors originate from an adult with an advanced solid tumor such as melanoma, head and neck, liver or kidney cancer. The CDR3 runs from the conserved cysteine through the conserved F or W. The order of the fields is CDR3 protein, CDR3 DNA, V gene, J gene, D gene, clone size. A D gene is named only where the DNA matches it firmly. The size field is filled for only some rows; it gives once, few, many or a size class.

CDR3: CASSLGPGALNETQYF; DNA: TGTGCCAGCAGCTTAGGCCCGGGGGCCCTAAACGAGACCCAGTACTTC; V: TRBV13; J: TRBJ2-5; D: NA; size: NA
CDR3: CASSDPRRDRDEQYF; DNA: TGTGCCAGCAGCGACCCAAGGCGGGACAGGGATGAGCAGTACTTC; V: TRBV9; J: TRBJ2-7; D: TRBD1; size: once
CDR3: CASSQSGGGGTEAFF; DNA: TGTGCCAGCAGCCAATCGGGAGGGGGCGGCACTGAAGCTTTCTTT; V: TRBV16; J: TRBJ1-1; D: TRBD1; size: NA
CDR3: CASSYRGPGGQPQHF; DNA: TGCGCCAGCAGCTACAGGGGCCCGGGAGGTCAGCCCCAGCATTTT; V: TRBV4-1; J: TRBJ1-5; D: TRBD1; size: NA
CDR3: CASSSKRSLSPSTPSYEQYF; DNA: TGTGCCAGCAGCTCAAAAAGGTCCCTCTCACCGTCCACACCGTCCTACGAGCAGTACTTC; V: TRBV7-8; J: TRBJ2-7; D: NA; size: NA
CDR3: CASSFPALGDVNTEAFF; DNA: TGTGCCAGCAGCTTCCCGGCGCTCGGGGATGTGAACACTGAAGCTTTCTTT; V: TRBV7-6; J: TRBJ1-1; D: NA; size: medium-sized
CDR3: CASSFSWGKNEQYF; DNA: TGTGCCAGCAGCTTTTCTTGGGGAAAGAACGAGCAGTACTTC; V: TRBV7-2; J: TRBJ2-7; D: NA; size: NA
CDR3: CASSLWARGSYEQYF; DNA: TGTGCCAGCAGTTTATGGGCCAGGGGGTCCTACGAGCAGTACTTC; V: TRBV28; J: TRBJ2-7; D: TRBD1; size: NA
CDR3: CASSFVGGFVAFF; DNA: TGTGCCAGCAGCTTTGTGGGGGGGTTCGTAGCTTTCTTT; V: TRBV7-9; J: TRBJ1-1; D: NA; size: NA
CDR3: CAAQPYQETQYF; DNA: TGTGCCGCACAGCCGTACCAAGAGACCCAGTACTTC; V: TRBV7-9; J: TRBJ2-5; D: NA; size: NA
CDR3: CASSYVGAGYTF; DNA: TGTGCCAGCAGTTACGTAGGGGCCGGCTACACCTTC; V: TRBV6-4; J: TRBJ1-2; D: NA; size: few
CDR3: CSVATGPDTEAFF; DNA: TGCAGCGTTGCCACAGGTCCGGACACTGAAGCTTTCTTT; V: TRBV29-1; J: TRBJ1-1; D: NA; size: NA
CDR3: CASSLETHLWNTEAFF; DNA: TGTGCCAGCAGCTTAGAGACCCATCTCTGGAACACTGAAGCTTTCTTT; V: TRBV7-2; J: TRBJ1-1; D: NA; size: NA
CDR3: CASSKEEELLLGELFF; DNA: TGTGCCAGCAGCAAGGAAGAGGAGCTCCTATTGGGGGAGCTGTTTTTT; V: TRBV2; J: TRBJ2-2; D: NA; size: once
CDR3: CASSLSPGSSNQPQHF; DNA: TGTGCCAGCAGTTTATCGCCGGGCTCGAGCAATCAGCCCCAGCATTTT; V: TRBV27; J: TRBJ1-5; D: NA; size: NA
CDR3: CASSVVQVGAEAFF; DNA: TGTGCCAGCAGCGTAGTGCAGGTTGGGGCTGAAGCTTTCTTT; V: TRBV9; J: TRBJ1-1; D: NA; size: NA
CDR3: CASSLGGTYGYTF; DNA: TGTGCCAGCAGTTTAGGAGGTACCTATGGCTACACCTTC; V: TRBV28; J: TRBJ1-2; D: NA; size: NA
CDR3: CASSYSVLYGYTF; DNA: TGTGCCAGCAGTTACTCGGTGCTCTATGGCTACACCTTC; V: TRBV6-5; J: TRBJ1-2; D: NA; size: NA
CDR3: CASSALQGKQGAFF; DNA: TGTGCCAGCAGCGCTCTACAGGGAAAGCAAGGAGCTTTCTTT; V: TRBV11-2; J: TRBJ1-1; D: NA; size: NA
CDR3: CASSLWAVDRQETQYF; DNA: TGTGCCAGCAGCTTATGGGCTGTTGACAGACAAGAGACCCAGTACTTC; V: TRBV11-2; J: TRBJ2-5; D: NA; size: NA
CDR3: CASSRGISYEQYF; DNA: TGCGCCAGCAGCCGTGGAATCTCCTACGAGCAGTACTTC; V: TRBV4-1; J: TRBJ2-7; D: NA; size: NA
CDR3: CASSEVLSNYGYTF; DNA: TGTGCCAGCAGTGAAGTCCTCAGCAACTATGGCTACACCTTC; V: TRBV6-1; J: TRBJ1-2; D: NA; size: NA
CDR3: CATSRVGGNQPQHF; DNA: TGTGCCACCAGCAGGGTCGGTGGCAATCAGCCCCAGCATTTT; V: TRBV15; J: TRBJ1-5; D: NA; size: NA
CDR3: CASRSGVEGEPQHF; DNA: TGTGCCAGCAGATCGGGTGTGGAGGGGGAGCCCCAGCATTTT; V: TRBV6-6; J: TRBJ1-5; D: NA; size: NA
CDR3: CASSLGQANTEAFF; DNA: TGTGCCAGCAGCTTGGGACAGGCAAACACTGAAGCTTTCTTT; V: TRBV5-5; J: TRBJ1-1; D: NA; size: NA
CDR3: CASSQDEWDPAYNEQFF; DNA: TGTGCCAGCAGCCAAGATGAGTGGGACCCCGCGTACAATGAGCAGTTCTTC; V: TRBV14; J: TRBJ2-1; D: NA; size: few
CDR3: CASSLHTVGELFF; DNA: TGCGCCAGCAGCCTGCATACCGTCGGGGAGCTGTTTTTT; V: TRBV4-3; J: TRBJ2-2; D: NA; size: NA
CDR3: CASSLQGASDEQFF; DNA: TGTGCCAGCAGTTTGCAAGGGGCTTCGGATGAGCAGTTCTTC; V: TRBV27; J: TRBJ2-1; D: NA; size: NA
CDR3: CATSRGEGGRRGYEQYF; DNA: TGTGCCACCAGCAGGGGCGAGGGGGGGCGACGAGGCTACGAGCAGTACTTC; V: TRBV15; J: TRBJ2-7; D: NA; size: NA
CDR3: CASSGWDNEQFF; DNA: TGTGCCAGCAGCGGGTGGGACAATGAGCAGTTCTTC; V: TRBV12-2; J: TRBJ2-1; D: NA; size: NA
CDR3: CASSQDPPGIASSGNTIYF; DNA: TGTGCCAGCAGCCAGGACCCCCCCGGGATCGCGAGCTCTGGAAACACCATATATTTT; V: TRBV4-2; J: TRBJ1-3; D: NA; size: once
CDR3: CAWVTGTLITEAFF; DNA: TGTGCCTGGGTTACCGGGACCCTTATTACTGAAGCTTTCTTT; V: TRBV30; J: TRBJ1-1; D: NA; size: NA
CDR3: CASSQNPRTQDTQYF; DNA: TGTGCCAGCAGCCAAAACCCTAGGACACAGGATACGCAGTATTTT; V: TRBV4-2; J: TRBJ2-3; D: NA; size: NA
CDR3: CASSPPVRDTQYF; DNA: TGCGCCAGCAGCCCCCCCGTTCGGGATACGCAGTATTTT; V: TRBV4-1; J: TRBJ2-3; D: NA; size: NA
CDR3: CASSLAGGDEKLFF; DNA: TGTGCCAGCAGCTTGGCGGGGGGCGATGAAAAACTGTTTTTT; V: TRBV5-5; J: TRBJ1-4; D: NA; size: NA
CDR3: CASSLFERGASEQFF; DNA: TGCGCCAGCAGCCTTTTCGAGAGGGGGGCCTCTGAGCAGTTCTTC; V: TRBV4-1; J: TRBJ2-1; D: NA; size: NA
CDR3: CASSLELRDRNEKLFF; DNA: TGTGCCAGCAGCTTAGAACTCCGGGACAGAAATGAAAAACTGTTTTTT; V: TRBV7-2; J: TRBJ1-4; D: TRBD1; size: NA
CDR3: CASSVGWGDYEQYF; DNA: TGTGCCAGCAGCGTAGGGTGGGGGGACTACGAGCAGTACTTC; V: TRBV9; J: TRBJ2-7; D: NA; size: once
CDR3: CASSGLAGENNEQFF; DNA: TGTGCCAGCAGCGGCCTAGCGGGGGAGAACAATGAGCAGTTCTTC; V: TRBV9; J: TRBJ2-1; D: TRBD2; size: NA
CDR3: CASSPWSQSSNTGELFF; DNA: TGTGCCAGCTCACCATGGTCCCAGAGCTCGAACACCGGGGAGCTGTTTTTT; V: TRBV18; J: TRBJ2-2; D: NA; size: NA
CDR3: CSVEGEATLYEQYF; DNA: TGCAGCGTTGAGGGGGAAGCGACGTTGTACGAGCAGTACTTC; V: TRBV29-1; J: TRBJ2-7; D: NA; size: NA
CDR3: CASSLGQGGAKNIQYF; DNA: TGTGCCAGCAGCTTAGGCCAGGGGGGTGCCAAAAACATTCAGTACTTC; V: TRBV7-9; J: TRBJ2-4; D: NA; size: NA
CDR3: CASSLGGLEAFF; DNA: TGTGCCAGCAGCTTAGGGGGTTTGGAAGCTTTCTTT; V: TRBV7-2; J: TRBJ1-1; D: NA; size: NA
CDR3: CASSPRSEGLFGYTF; DNA: TGTGCCAGCAGCCCCCGGTCGGAGGGGCTCTTTGGCTACACCTTC; V: TRBV7-9; J: TRBJ1-2; D: NA; size: once
CDR3: CASRHLSHNVNYGYTF; DNA: TGTGCCAGCAGGCACCTATCCCATAACGTTAACTATGGCTACACCTTC; V: TRBV28; J: TRBJ1-2; D: NA; size: medium-sized
CDR3: CASSLGAIAYNEQFF; DNA: TGTGCCAGCAGCCTCGGAGCAATTGCATACAATGAGCAGTTCTTC; V: TRBV27; J: TRBJ2-1; D: NA; size: NA
CDR3: CASSPRWGQETQYF; DNA: TGTGCCAGCAGCCCGCGGTGGGGACAAGAGACCCAGTACTTC; V: TRBV7-9; J: TRBJ2-5; D: NA; size: NA
CDR3: CASSLGVEAGALQETQYF; DNA: TGTGCCAGCAGTTTAGGCGTCGAAGCGGGGGCCCTTCAAGAGACCCAGTACTTC; V: TRBV27; J: TRBJ2-5; D: TRBD2; size: NA
CDR3: CASSLRGTVTYNEQFF; DNA: TGTGCCAGCAGCTTAAGAGGGACGGTAACCTACAATGAGCAGTTCTTC; V: TRBV7-9; J: TRBJ2-1; D: NA; size: NA
CDR3: CASGLSWTNNEQFF; DNA: TGTGCTAGTGGTTTGTCTTGGACAAACAATGAGCAGTTCTTC; V: TRBV12-5; J: TRBJ2-1; D: NA; size: NA
CDR3: CASSDVNGGNTIYF; DNA: TGTGCCAGCAGTGACGTCAATGGTGGAAACACCATATATTTT; V: TRBV6-1; J: TRBJ1-3; D: NA; size: once
CDR3: CASSEGHSGATGELFF; DNA: TGTGCCAGCAGTGAAGGTCACTCCGGGGCCACCGGGGAGCTGTTTTTT; V: TRBV2; J: TRBJ2-2; D: NA; size: NA
CDR3: CASGESQPQHF; DNA: TGTGCCAGCGGGGAAAGCCAGCCCCAGCATTTT; V: TRBV27; J: TRBJ1-5; D: NA; size: few
CDR3: CASSTQGLGGETQYF; DNA: TGTGCCAGCAGTACCCAGGGCCTCGGGGGAGAGACCCAGTACTTC; V: TRBV27; J: TRBJ2-5; D: NA; size: NA
CDR3: CASSPGTAPQPQHF; DNA: TGTGCCAGCAGCCCAGGGACAGCCCCGCAGCCCCAGCATTTT; V: TRBV7-6; J: TRBJ1-5; D: TRBD1; size: few
CDR3: CSVEDWSSPSSYNEQFF; DNA: TGCAGCGTTGAAGATTGGTCTAGCCCGAGCTCCTACAATGAGCAGTTCTTC; V: TRBV29-1; J: TRBJ2-1; D: NA; size: NA
CDR3: CASSLLAGDGNTIYF; DNA: TGTGCCAGCAGCTTATTGGCAGGGGACGGAAACACCATATATTTT; V: TRBV7-3; J: TRBJ1-3; D: NA; size: NA
CDR3: CASSVQGSNQPQHF; DNA: TGTGCCAGCAGCGTTCAGGGATCCAATCAGCCCCAGCATTTT; V: TRBV7-9; J: TRBJ1-5; D: NA; size: NA